These 8 T cell receptor beta chains came from one sample sequenced in a study of T cells in Graves' hyperthyroidism and ophthalmopathy. TCR beta CDR3 region amplification was performed from RNA transcripts. Carried out on the TCR CDR3, a first-round RT-PCR used the HTBI primer set. TCRdb independently ran MiXCR on the multiplex PCR reads; one entry per CDR3 protein. The repertoire holds 490,000 or so distinct CDR3 sequences, about 16% seen once, with approximately 30% in the top ten. The sequenced material came from blood. The source is a woman aged 30 to 39 with Graves' ophthalmopathy.

The chain recombines TRBV10-3 with TRBJ2-2; TRBD1 or TRBD2 may be the D gene (6 bases each). Looked up from germline, CDR1 is ENHRY and CDR2 is SYGVKD. CDR3 length equals 13 residues. Trimming stripped 7 bases from V and 2 bases from J, with 8 bases between. The CDR3 reads CAIKGGNTGELFF. The CDR3 region has the DNA TGTGCCATCAAGGGGGGAAACACCGGGGAGCTGTTTTTT.

The chain is built from TRBV6-1 and TRBJ2-3, with D unresolved. This CDR3 is 13 amino acids long. Germline lookup yields CDR1 MNHNS and CDR2 SASEGT. With 9 bases removed from V and 0 bases from J, the gap between germline ends came to 10 bases. The CDR3 spells CASNSLSTDTQYF. The CDR3 nucleotides are TGTGCCAGTAACTCGTTAAGCACAGATACGCAGTATTTT.

This sequence joins TRBV7-2 and TRBJ2-2; a possible D gene is TRBD2 (5 bases). In germline, CDR1 is SGHTA, CDR2 FQGNSA. This CDR3 contains 12 residues. V was clipped by 1 base and J by 10 bases, with 7 bases between them. CDR3: CASSLGRTELFF. For the CDR3, the DNA is TGTGCCAGCAGCTTAGGGAGGACGGAGCTGTTTTTT.

This clonotype was recorded many times. This chain uses TRBV18 with TRBJ2-7, with D perhaps TRBD1 (5 bases). Germline CDR1 and CDR2: KGHSH and LQKENI. Trimming stripped 3 bases from V and 3 bases from J, with 15 bases between. This CDR3 has 15 residues. CDR3 sequence: CASSPPTDYFYEQYF. For the CDR3, the DNA is TGTGCCAGCTCACCGCCGACAGATTATTTCTACGAGCAGTACTTC.

The chain links TRBV27 to TRBJ2-5, with D hard to call. Trimming took 2 bases from V and 4 from J, leaving 8 bases between them. In germline, CDR1 is MNHEY, CDR2 SMNVEV (reference sequence). The CDR3 has 13 residues. In DNA, the CDR3 is TGTGCCAGCAGTTTAAAGGACCGAGAGACCCAGTACTTC. Protein product: CASSLKDRETQYF.

This clonotype occurred many times. The V gene is TRBV20-1, the J gene TRBJ2-3; 15 positions agree with TRBD2. The CDR3 sequence is 17 residues long. V lost 4 bases, J lost 4 bases, and 9 bases stayed unmatched. From germline, CDR1 is DFQATT and CDR2 SNEGSKA (reference sequence). In DNA form, the CDR3 reads TGCAGTGCTACCCCCGGGACTAGCGGGAGGTGGGCAGATACGCAGTATTTT. It encodes CSATPGTSGRWADTQYF.

This clonotype was seen a single time. CDR3 sequence (DNA): TGTGCCAGCAGCCAAGAGGTGATAGCGGGAGGAGATACGCAGTATTTT. This translates into CASSQEVIAGGDTQYF. J is TRBJ2-3 and V is TRBV3-1, with 10 positions matching TRBD2. The CDR3 spans 16 residues. Germline V gives CDR1 LGHDT, CDR2 YNNKEL (reference sequence). Trimming at V came to 0 bases and at J to 5 bases, leaving 5 bases not matched to a gene.

V and J are TRBV6-2 or TRBV6-3 and TRBJ1-5, with 7 bases identical to TRBD1. This CDR3 has 17 amino acids. V lost 0 bases, J lost 1 base, and 6 bases stayed unmatched. Per germline, CDR1 MNHEY and CDR2 SVGEGT. DNA for the CDR3: TGTGCCAGCAGTTACTCGGCAGGGGGGGTGAGCAATCAGCCCCAGCATTTT. Translation gives CASSYSAGGVSNQPQHF.